This is a list of T cell receptor beta chains from one sample in a study of T cells after yellow fever vaccination. TCRdb called the 5' RACE reads again in MiXCR, with one record for every CDR3 protein. The sample carries 240,000 or so distinct CDR3 sequences, less than 9% recorded once. Sequenced here: CD4+ T cells sorted from PBMCs, sampled 15 days after the yellow fever booster vaccination. These receptors all stem from a young man who received the YFV17D yellow fever vaccine. Both conserved end residues are part of each CDR3. Each record gives: J gene, CDR3 length, V gene, D gene, clone size, CDR3 DNA, CDR3 protein. A D gene is named only where the DNA matches it firmly. Expanded clones are given a class, and other clones once, few, many or no size at all.

TRBJ2-5 | 13 | TRBV20-1 | - | - | TGCAGTGCTGCCGGGACTCCGCAAGAGACCCAGTACTTC | CSAAGTPQETQYF
TRBJ1-3 | 15 | TRBV4-1 | - | - | TGCGCCAGCAGCCAAGCGGGGTTATCTGGAAACACCATATATTTT | CASSQAGLSGNTIYF
TRBJ2-3 | 15 | TRBV7-2 | - | few | TGTGCCAGCAGCTCCGCCGGGTCGACGGCAGATACGCAGTATTTT | CASSSAGSTADTQYF
TRBJ2-5 | 13 | TRBV7-9 | TRBD1 | many | TGTGCCAGCACCGGGACAGCCCAAGAGACCCAGTACTTC | CASTGTAQETQYF
TRBJ1-4 | 14 | TRBV28 | - | few | TGTGCCAGCAGTGAAGGTATTGAGTATGGAAAACTGTTTTTT | CASSEGIEYGKLFF
TRBJ1-5 | 15 | TRBV12-3/TRBV12-4 | TRBD1 | - | TGTGCCAGCAGTCGCTCAGGGGGATCGCATCAGCCCCAGCATTTT | CASSRSGGSHQPQHF
TRBJ2-5 | 13 | TRBV4-3 | - | - | TGCGCCAGCAGCCAAGGCGAATCCCAGACCCAGTACTTC | CASSQGESQTQYF
TRBJ2-6 | 17 | TRBV19 | - | many | TGTGCCAGTAGTATAGTGGGCAGGGCGACTGGGGCCAACGTCCTGACTTTC | CASSIVGRATGANVLTF
TRBJ2-7 | 14 | TRBV20-1 | - | - | TGCAGTGCAAATGACAGTCCCCGAGCCTACGAGCAGTACTTC | CSANDSPRAYEQYF
TRBJ1-5 | 15 | TRBV7-8 | - | many | TGTGCCAGCAGCTTACTTTCGGGTAGCAATCAGCCCCAGCATTTT | CASSLLSGSNQPQHF
TRBJ2-1 | 15 | TRBV3-1 | - | - | TGTGCCAGCAGCAACCGAGCACTATCTTACAATGAGCAGTTCTTC | CASSNRALSYNEQFF
TRBJ1-2 | 12 | TRBV20-1 | - | - | TGCAGTGCTACGACAGAGAACTATGGCTACACCTTC | CSATTENYGYTF
TRBJ2-3 | 16 | TRBV20-1 | TRBD2 | - | TGCAGTGCTAGAGGACTAGCGGGAGCTACGTCAGATACGCAGTATTTT | CSARGLAGATSDTQYF
TRBJ2-1 | 14 | TRBV20-1 | TRBD2 | few | TGCAGTGCTAGCGGGACTAGCGGGAACAATGAGCAGTTCTTC | CSASGTSGNNEQFF
TRBJ2-7 | 14 | TRBV23-1 | - | many | TGCGCCAGCAGACCTCCGACGGTATCCTACGAGCAGTACTTC | CASRPPTVSYEQYF
TRBJ2-2 | 13 | TRBV6-6 | - | - | TGTGCCAGCGTCCCGGGAGACACCGGGGAGCTGTTTTTT | CASVPGDTGELFF
TRBJ2-7 | 14 | TRBV5-6 | TRBD1 | many | TGTGCCAGCAGCTTCTGGGACAGGGGCTACGAGCAGTACTTC | CASSFWDRGYEQYF
TRBJ2-1 | 15 | TRBV7-3 | - | - | TGTGCCAGCAGCTTAGGCCCTACTTACTACAATGAGCAGTTCTTC | CASSLGPTYYNEQFF
TRBJ2-2 | 17 | TRBV6-2/TRBV6-3 | TRBD2 | few | TGTGCCAGCAGTTTTGTGCTAGCGGGAGTTTTAACCGGGGAGCTGTTTTTT | CASSFVLAGVLTGELFF
TRBJ1-5 | 13 | TRBV5-1 | - | - | TGCGCCAGCAGCGAACAGGAGGGCCAGCCCCAGCATTTT | CASSEQEGQPQHF
TRBJ2-5 | 14 | TRBV20-1 | - | few | TGCAGTGCTAGGTTGGGACTTCTTCAAGAGACCCAGTACTTC | CSARLGLLQETQYF
TRBJ1-1 | 13 | TRBV25-1 | - | many | TGTGCCAGCAGGGACAGAGCGAACACTGAAGCTTTCTTT | CASRDRANTEAFF
TRBJ2-5 | 14 | TRBV20-1 | TRBD2 | many | TGCAGTGCTAGAGAAGGGCTAGCGGGAGAGACCCAGTACTTC | CSAREGLAGETQYF
TRBJ1-1 | 13 | TRBV5-1 | - | many | TGCGCCAGCAGCACCGACGGCCGCCCTGAAGCTTTCTTT | CASSTDGRPEAFF
TRBJ2-3 | 12 | TRBV7-2 | - | - | TGTGCCAGCAGCACTTCCTCAGATACGCAGTATTTT | CASSTSSDTQYF
TRBJ1-4 | 14 | TRBV5-1 | - | many | TGCGCCAGCAGCCCGGTTCCGGGTAATGAAAAACTGTTTTTT | CASSPVPGNEKLFF
TRBJ2-1 | 17 | TRBV14 | TRBD2 | - | TGTGCCAGCAGCCAAGATGGGGCTAGCGGACTTTGGAATGAGCAGTTCTTC | CASSQDGASGLWNEQFF
TRBJ2-7 | 16 | TRBV20-1 | TRBD2 | many | TGCAGTGCTTCGGGACTAGCGGGGGGGAGCTCCTACGAGCAGTACTTC | CSASGLAGGSSYEQYF
TRBJ2-5 | 14 | TRBV6-2/TRBV6-3 | - | few | TGTGCCAGCAGTACCGCTTGGAGGGGGGAGACCCAGTACTTC | CASSTAWRGETQYF
TRBJ2-3 | 16 | TRBV4-3 | - | few | TGCGCCAGCAGCCAAGTAATAGGGGGAGCCACAGATACGCAGTATTTT | CASSQVIGGATDTQYF
TRBJ2-3 | 14 | TRBV7-9 | - | many | TGTGCCAGCAGGAAGCTGAATATGGCAGATACGCAGTATTTT | CASRKLNMADTQYF
TRBJ2-7 | 12 | TRBV7-2 | - | many | TGTGCCAGCAGCCCCGGGCTCTACGAGCAGTACTTC | CASSPGLYEQYF
TRBJ2-5 | 15 | TRBV3-1 | - | - | TGTGCCAGCAGCCTCCTGAGTACGCCCGAAGAGACCCAGTACTTC | CASSLLSTPEETQYF
TRBJ2-1 | 13 | TRBV29-1 | TRBD1 | few | TGCAGCGTGTTGGGACAGGGAGAAAATGAGCAGTTCTTC | CSVLGQGENEQFF
TRBJ2-3 | 11 | TRBV5-6 | - | many | TGTGCCAGCAGGAGGGGACCTACGCAGTATTTT | CASRRGPTQYF
TRBJ1-2 | 12 | TRBV20-1 | TRBD1 | - | TGCAGTGCGGAAGACAGGGGATCCGGCTACACCTTC | CSAEDRGSGYTF
TRBJ2-7 | 13 | TRBV30 | TRBD1 | few | TGTGCCTGGAAAGTAGGGACAGGTATCGAGCAGTACTTC | CAWKVGTGIEQYF
TRBJ2-3 | 14 | TRBV5-1 | - | few | TGCGCCAGCAGCCTCCGGGGTGGGGAGGATACGCAGTATTTT | CASSLRGGEDTQYF
TRBJ2-1 | 18 | TRBV4-3 | TRBD2 | many | TGCGCCAGCAGCCAGACCGGGACTAGCGGGAGCTCCTACAATGAGCAGTTCTTC | CASSQTGTSGSSYNEQFF
TRBJ2-1 | 16 | TRBV20-1 | TRBD2 | - | TGCAGTGCTAGAGGGGCCACTAGCGGACTATACAATGAGCAGTTCTTC | CSARGATSGLYNEQFF